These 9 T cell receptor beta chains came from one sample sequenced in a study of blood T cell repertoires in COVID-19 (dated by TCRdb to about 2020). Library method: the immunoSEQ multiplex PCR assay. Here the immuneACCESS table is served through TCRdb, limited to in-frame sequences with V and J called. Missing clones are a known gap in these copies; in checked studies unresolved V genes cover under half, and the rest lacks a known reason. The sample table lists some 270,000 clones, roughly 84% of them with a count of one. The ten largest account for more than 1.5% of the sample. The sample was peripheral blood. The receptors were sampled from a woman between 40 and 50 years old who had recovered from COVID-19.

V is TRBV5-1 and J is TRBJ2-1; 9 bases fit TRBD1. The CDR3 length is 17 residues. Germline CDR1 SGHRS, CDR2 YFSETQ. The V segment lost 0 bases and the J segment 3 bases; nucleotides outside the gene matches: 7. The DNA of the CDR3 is TGCGCCAGCAGCTTGGTTCCTCCGGGACAGGGCTACAATGAGCAGTTCTTC. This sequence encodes CASSLVPPGQGYNEQFF.

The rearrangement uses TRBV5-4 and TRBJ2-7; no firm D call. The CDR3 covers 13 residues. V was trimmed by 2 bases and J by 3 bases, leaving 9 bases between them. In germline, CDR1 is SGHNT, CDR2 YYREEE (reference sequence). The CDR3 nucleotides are TGTGCCAGCAGCTTCCGAGGCAGCTACGAGCAGTACTTC. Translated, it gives CASSFRGSYEQYF.

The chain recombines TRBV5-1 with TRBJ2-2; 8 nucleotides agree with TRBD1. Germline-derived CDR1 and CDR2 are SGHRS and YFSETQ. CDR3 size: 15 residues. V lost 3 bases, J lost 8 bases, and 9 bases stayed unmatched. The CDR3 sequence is CASSSAGGVVGELFF. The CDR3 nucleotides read TGCGCCAGCAGCTCCGCAGGGGGCGTCGTGGGGGAGCTGTTTTTT.

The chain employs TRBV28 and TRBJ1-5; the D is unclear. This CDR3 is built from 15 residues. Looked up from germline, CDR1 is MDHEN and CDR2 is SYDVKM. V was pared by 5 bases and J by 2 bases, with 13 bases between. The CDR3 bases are TGTGCCAGCAGTAACACGGGGATGGGCAATCAGCCCCAGCATTTT. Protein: CASSNTGMGNQPQHF.

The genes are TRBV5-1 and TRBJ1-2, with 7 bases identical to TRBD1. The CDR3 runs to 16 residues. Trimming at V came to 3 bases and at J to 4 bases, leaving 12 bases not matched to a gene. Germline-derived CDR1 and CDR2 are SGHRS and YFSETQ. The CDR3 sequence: CASSSPPGQTPYGYTF. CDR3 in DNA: TGCGCCAGCAGCTCGCCACCGGGACAGACCCCCTATGGCTACACCTTC.

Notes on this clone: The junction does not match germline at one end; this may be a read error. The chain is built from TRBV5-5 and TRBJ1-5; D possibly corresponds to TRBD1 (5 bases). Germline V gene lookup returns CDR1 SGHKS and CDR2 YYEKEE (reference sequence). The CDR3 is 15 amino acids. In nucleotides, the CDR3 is TGTGCCAGCAGTTTGGTTCAGGGCAGCAATCAGCCCCAGCATTTT. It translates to CASSLVQGSNQPQHF.

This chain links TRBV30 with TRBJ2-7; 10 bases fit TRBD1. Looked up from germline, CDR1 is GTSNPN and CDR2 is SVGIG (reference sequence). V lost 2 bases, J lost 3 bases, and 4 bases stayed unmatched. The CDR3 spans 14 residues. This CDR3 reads CAWSPGTGDYEQYF. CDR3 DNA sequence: TGTGCCTGGAGTCCCGGGACAGGGGACTACGAGCAGTACTTC.

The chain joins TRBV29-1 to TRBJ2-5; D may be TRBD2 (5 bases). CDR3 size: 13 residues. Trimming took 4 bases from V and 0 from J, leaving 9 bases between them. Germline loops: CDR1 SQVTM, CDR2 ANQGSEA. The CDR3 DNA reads TGCAGCGTTGTTCCGGGGAACCAAGAGACCCAGTACTTC. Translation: CSVVPGNQETQYF.

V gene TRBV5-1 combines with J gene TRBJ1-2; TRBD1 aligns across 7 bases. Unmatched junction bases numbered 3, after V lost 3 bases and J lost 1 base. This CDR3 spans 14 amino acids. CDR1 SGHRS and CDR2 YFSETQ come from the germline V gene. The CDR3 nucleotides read TGCGCCAGCAGCTGGGGACAGCTTAACTATGGCTACACCTTC. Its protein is CASSWGQLNYGYTF.